One sample yielded the 17 T cell receptor beta chains listed below, sequenced in a study of blood T cell repertoires in COVID-19 (TCRdb year 2020). Library preparation employed the immunoSEQ multiplex PCR assay. As stored in TCRdb, this immuneACCESS dataset retains in-frame rearrangements with V and J assigned. A fraction of the clones does not appear; measured against another copy, unresolved V genes explain less than half of the discrepancy, and the remainder lacks a known reason. The sample records about 150,000 clones, around nine tenths of which are singletons. Of the sample, 5% to 6% falls within the top ten clones. Sample: peripheral blood. The receptors here all came from a human donor in a cohort sampled during active COVID-19.

The J gene is TRBJ2-2, the V gene TRBV5-5; 7 bases map to TRBD2. CDR1 is SGHKS, CDR2 YYEKEE, per germline (reference sequence). This CDR3 spans 19 amino acids. Trimming at V came to 6 bases and at J to 1 base, leaving 18 bases not matched to a gene. In nucleotides, the CDR3 is TGTGCCAGCACCCCATCCCCCAGCCCAAGGGAGGGGAACACCGGGGAGCTGTTTTTT. This gives the protein CASTPSPSPREGNTGELFF.

The CDR3 DNA reads TGTGCCAGTAGCTTAGTCCATGAGCAGTTCTTC. Its protein is CASSLVHEQFF. The V and J genes are TRBV19 and TRBJ2-1; no definite D call. CDR3 length equals 11 residues. V lost 6 bases and J lost 8, with 8 bases in between. Germline CDR1 and CDR2: LNHDA and SQIVND (reference sequence).

The V call is TRBV27, the J call TRBJ2-7, with TRBD1 matching over 7 bases. The ends lost 8 bases at V and 1 base at J; junction bases unmatched: 11. There are 15 residues in the CDR3. Germline CDR1 reads MNHEY; CDR2 reads SMNVEV (reference sequence). CDR3 nucleotide sequence: TGTGCCAGCCCTCCCCGGGACAGTTATTCCTACGAGCAGTACTTC. As protein: CASPPRDSYSYEQYF.

Regarding this clone: The sample holds other DNA sequences that translate to the same CDR3. The chain carries TRBV10-3 and TRBJ2-7, with D maybe TRBD2 (5 bases). The V and J ends lost 0 bases and 4 bases respectively, with 7 bases between them. In germline, CDR1 is ENHRY, CDR2 SYGVKD. This CDR3 region has 13 residues. The CDR3: CAISESWEYEQYF. Here the CDR3 DNA reads TGTGCCATCAGTGAGTCCTGGGAGTACGAGCAGTACTTC.

V usage is TRBV6-5 and J usage is TRBJ2-7; D perhaps matches TRBD1 (5 bases). Trimming pared 2 bases from V and 6 bases from J, leaving 17 bases between. Germline V gene sequence: CDR1 MNHEY, CDR2 SVGAGI. The CDR3 contains 15 residues. The CDR3 bases are TGTGCCAGCAGTTACATGACATGGGGCTCGGGCGAGCAGTACTTC. This codes for CASSYMTWGSGEQYF.

The chain couples TRBV4-1 to TRBJ1-6; TRBD1 is a possible D gene (6 bases). CDR1 is MGHRA and CDR2 is YSYEKL in the germline V gene. Trimming shortened V by 1 base and J by 6 bases, and 16 bases separated the two germline ends. The CDR3 is 17 residues long. The CDR3 nucleotides are TGCGCCAGCAGCCAAGTTGGGGTAACAGGGTCTAATTCACCCCTCCACTTT. Residues: CASSQVGVTGSNSPLHF.

This chain joins TRBV4-3 and TRBJ1-2, with 10 bases fitting TRBD1. Germline V gene data show CDR1 as LGHNA and CDR2 as YSLEER. V was pared by 0 bases and J by 5 bases, with 18 bases of the junction left unmatched. There are 20 residues in the CDR3. CDR3 DNA: TGCGCCAGCAGCCAAGATCCTGTGACAGGGGGCTCCCCATACCCGTATGGCTACACCTTC. It codes for CASSQDPVTGGSPYPYGYTF.

The chain has TRBV7-2 and TRBJ1-6, with a possible D match to TRBD1 (5 bases). V was pared by 7 bases and J by 7 bases, with 17 bases between. The CDR3 totals 15 residues. Germline CDR1 and CDR2: SGHTA and FQGNSA. The CDR3 DNA reads TGTGCCAGCACCTTCTATCGGGGGACGAATTCACCCCTCCACTTT. This codes for CASTFYRGTNSPLHF.

The J gene is TRBJ2-3, the V gene TRBV19, with D perhaps matching TRBD1 (6 bases). Germline V CDR1 and CDR2: LNHDA, SQIVND (reference sequence). This CDR3 is built from 15 residues. Trimming left V 7 bases short and J 3 bases short, with 17 bases between. The CDR3 is CASISRGIGTDTQYF. The CDR3 DNA is TGTGCCAGTATCTCTAGGGGGATAGGTACAGATACGCAGTATTTT.

This clone was seen a handful of times. V usage is TRBV19 and J usage is TRBJ2-7; D perhaps matches TRBD2 (6 bases). Trimming removed 2 bases from V and 6 bases from J, with 11 bases in between. Germline V lookup: CDR1 LNHDA, CDR2 SQIVND (reference sequence). The CDR3 runs 13 residues. The CDR3 reads CASSIRLAIEQYF. The CDR3, as DNA: TGTGCCAGTAGTATACGGCTAGCGATCGAGCAGTACTTC.

The chain has TRBV7-7 and TRBJ1-5, with 9 bases that match TRBD1. V shed 10 bases, J shed 3 bases, and the junction held 19 bases outside the gene matches. Germline loops: CDR1 SSHAT, CDR2 FNYEAQ (reference sequence). CDR3 size: 18 residues. The CDR3 nucleotides read TGTGCCACAGCCGATAACCCACGGGACAGGGTTCCCAATCAGCCCCAGCATTTT. Protein product: CATADNPRDRVPNQPQHF.

The chain combines TRBV30 with TRBJ2-7, with TRBD1 matching over 7 bases. The germline gives CDR1 GTSNPN, CDR2 SVGIG (reference sequence). J gave up 3 bases and V 7 bases, and 15 bases lay outside the gene matches. There are 15 residues in the CDR3. DNA for the CDR3: TGTGCCTATGGGAAGGGCCGGGACAGAGACTACGAGCAGTACTTC. It encodes CAYGKGRDRDYEQYF.

This sequence joins TRBV6-1 and TRBJ2-7, with 7 bases fitting TRBD1. CDR1 is MNHNS and CDR2 is SASEGT in the germline V gene. The CDR3 is made up of 15 amino acids. The V gene end was trimmed by 2 bases and the J gene end by 7 bases; junction bases not matched to a gene: 11. The CDR3 DNA is TGTGCCAGCAGTGAATACGGACAGGAACTCTTTGAGCAGTACTTC. This encodes CASSEYGQELFEQYF.

The table lists this clone with a few counts. Other nucleotide sequences from this sample produce the same CDR3. In DNA form, the CDR3 reads TGTGCCAGCAGCGACGGACTAGCGGGGTACGAGCAGTACTTC. Its translation: CASSDGLAGYEQYF. The J gene is TRBJ2-7, the V gene TRBV9; 12 bases align to TRBD2. From germline, CDR1 is SGDLS and CDR2 YYNGEE. The CDR3 runs to 14 residues. The V segment lost 3 bases and the J segment 4 bases; nucleotides outside the gene matches: 2.

The CDR3 sequence: CASSLARASYEQYF. CDR3 bases: TGTGCCAGCAGCTTAGCGAGGGCGTCCTACGAGCAGTACTTC. The chain employs TRBV7-2 and TRBJ2-7; possible D gene TRBD2, 5 bases. CDR3 length equals 14 residues. Trimming took off 0 bases at V and 1 base at J, with 7 bases between the two ends. The germline V gene encodes CDR1 SGHTA and CDR2 FQGNSA.

The chain joins TRBV4-1 to TRBJ1-5, with no clear D. V lost 0 bases and J lost 6, with 12 bases in between. CDR1 and CDR2 (germline): MGHRA, YSYEKL. The CDR3 spans 15 residues. For the CDR3, the DNA is TGCGCCAGCAGCCAAGAGAGGGAGGCGGGTCAGCCCCAGCATTTT. Translating it yields CASSQEREAGQPQHF.

This chain joins TRBV5-4 and TRBJ1-4; no clear D gene. The CDR3 length is 13 residues. Between the trimmed V and J ends, which lost 4 bases and 7 bases, there was a span of 11 bases. Germline V gives CDR1 SGHNT, CDR2 YYREEE (reference sequence). CDR3 sequence reads: CASSPGVREKLFF. DNA of the CDR3: TGTGCCAGCAGCCCCGGGGTCCGTGAAAAACTGTTTTTT.